These T cell receptor beta chains were read from a single sample in a study of vaccination and CD4 T cells after COVID-19. Each CDR3 protein is one row after TCRdb ran MiXCR on the PCR reads. The sample lists more than 9,000 distinct CDR3 sequences, 42% occurring once. For these receptors, no antigen is known. The sample taken for sequencing was CD4+ T cells from blood, cultured in vitro. These TCRs come from a human donor who had recovered from COVID-19. Each CDR3 is given with its conserved first and last residue. D genes are given only for firm matches. The size field is filled for only some rows; it gives once, few, many or a size class.

V gene,clone size,D gene,J gene,CDR3 protein,CDR3 DNA
TRBV12-3/TRBV12-4,-,-,TRBJ1-1,CVSSRVGTEAFF,TGTGTCAGCAGTCGGGTGGGAACTGAAGCTTTCTTT
TRBV30,few,-,TRBJ1-2,CAWSVGVAGYGYTF,TGTGCCTGGAGTGTAGGGGTAGCCGGCTATGGCTACACCTTC
TRBV6-1,few,-,TRBJ2-1,CASRRGQQGHEQFF,TGTGCCAGCAGACGCGGCCAACAGGGCCATGAGCAGTTCTTC
TRBV7-9,few,-,TRBJ1-1,CASSFGGVNTEAFF,TGTGCCAGCAGCTTTGGTGGAGTGAACACTGAAGCTTTCTTT
TRBV24-1,-,-,TRBJ2-7,CATSANGRPYEQYF,TGTGCCACCAGTGCCAACGGACGCCCCTACGAGCAGTACTTC
TRBV20-1,few,TRBD1,TRBJ1-5,CSANQQGGAHQPQHF,TGCAGTGCTAACCAACAGGGGGGGGCGCATCAGCCCCAGCATTTT
TRBV7-9,few,-,TRBJ1-4,CASSLGSGVYGEKLFF,TGTGCCAGCAGCTTAGGGTCAGGGGTTTACGGTGAAAAACTGTTTTTT
TRBV7-2,-,TRBD1,TRBJ2-1,CASRTGTGYNEQFF,TGTGCCAGCAGGACCGGGACAGGGTACAATGAGCAGTTCTTC
TRBV30,few,-,TRBJ2-2,CAWRTGGTMNTGELFF,TGTGCCTGGAGGACCGGAGGGACGATGAACACCGGGGAGCTGTTTTTT
TRBV20-1,-,-,TRBJ2-2,CSARWTSKGTGELFF,TGCAGTGCTAGATGGACATCAAAGGGGACCGGGGAGCTGTTTTTT
TRBV6-2/TRBV6-3,once,-,TRBJ2-3,CASTQRVNTDTQYF,TGTGCCAGCACTCAGCGGGTTAACACAGATACGCAGTATTTT
TRBV6-2/TRBV6-3,-,-,TRBJ1-4,CASTNAGIREKLFF,TGTGCCAGCACCAATGCAGGGATACGTGAAAAACTGTTTTTT
TRBV11-3,-,TRBD2,TRBJ2-1,CASSLGGLTTYNEQFF,TGTGCCAGCAGCTTGGGGGGACTAACCACCTACAATGAGCAGTTCTTC
TRBV30,-,-,TRBJ1-5,CAWSSGLNSNQPQHF,TGTGCCTGGAGCTCAGGACTGAATAGCAATCAGCCCCAGCATTTT
TRBV19,-,-,TRBJ1-5,CASSVPDQPQHF,TGTGCCAGTAGTGTACCGGATCAGCCCCAGCATTTT
TRBV5-4,-,TRBD1,TRBJ1-2,CASSLPGGDYGYTF,TGTGCCAGCAGCTTGCCAGGGGGCGACTATGGCTACACCTTC
TRBV30,-,-,TRBJ1-5,CAWSSGSNQPQHF,TGTGCCTGGAGTTCCGGTAGCAATCAGCCCCAGCATTTT
TRBV10-3,-,TRBD1,TRBJ1-2,CAIRQGDGYTF,TGTGCCATCAGGCAGGGGGATGGCTACACCTTC
TRBV30,-,-,TRBJ1-1,CAWSVNQGPSWLNTEAFF,TGTGCCTGGAGTGTTAATCAGGGACCATCTTGGCTGAACACTGAAGCTTTCTTT
TRBV12-3/TRBV12-4,few,TRBD1,TRBJ1-5,CASSGDRTLYQPQHF,TGTGCCAGCAGTGGGGACAGGACCCTTTATCAGCCCCAGCATTTT
TRBV18,-,-,TRBJ1-1,CASSPARGVTEAFF,TGTGCCAGCTCACCCGCCCGAGGGGTCACTGAAGCTTTCTTT
TRBV5-1,-,TRBD1,TRBJ1-6,CASSLGGQGSPLHF,TGCGCCAGCAGCTTGGGTGGACAGGGATCACCCCTCCACTTT
TRBV14,few,-,TRBJ1-3,CASSQGAGGNTIYF,TGTGCCAGCAGCCAAGGTGCAGGGGGAAACACCATATATTTT
TRBV7-9,few,-,TRBJ1-4,CASSPRSGLGDEKLFF,TGTGCCAGCAGCCCCAGATCGGGGTTGGGGGATGAAAAACTGTTTTTT
TRBV7-9,-,TRBD1,TRBJ1-2,CASSSSGTGGGYTF,TGTGCCAGCAGCTCATCCGGGACAGGGGGCGGCTACACCTTC
TRBV7-2,-,TRBD1,TRBJ1-3,CASSSSTGSGNTIYF,TGTGCCAGCAGCTCCTCGACAGGGTCTGGAAACACCATATATTTT
TRBV20-1,-,TRBD2,TRBJ2-5,CSARDPRGGPETQYF,TGCAGTGCTAGAGACCCCCGCGGGGGGCCGGAGACCCAGTACTTC
TRBV12-5,-,-,TRBJ1-5,CASGLGPSIYQPQHF,TGTGCTAGTGGTTTGGGGCCCTCGATATATCAGCCCCAGCATTTT
TRBV7-9,-,TRBD2,TRBJ2-3,CASSLGSGGVRTDTQYF,TGTGCCAGCAGCTTAGGGTCTGGGGGGGTGAGGACAGATACGCAGTATTTT
TRBV20-1,few,-,TRBJ1-1,CSADRLNTEAFF,TGCAGTGCTGACAGGTTGAACACTGAAGCTTTCTTT
TRBV6-2/TRBV6-3,-,-,TRBJ1-2,CASNTGYGYTF,TGTGCCAGCAACACAGGCTATGGCTACACCTTC
TRBV27,-,TRBD2,TRBJ2-2,CASSPRASGGYTGELFF,TGTGCCAGCAGTCCCCGGGCTAGCGGGGGGTATACCGGGGAGCTGTTTTTT
TRBV7-9,-,-,TRBJ2-7,CASRPSAGANSEQYF,TGTGCCAGCAGGCCTAGTGCGGGGGCGAATTCCGAGCAGTACTTC
TRBV6-1,-,-,TRBJ2-5,CASSHREGETQYF,TGTGCCAGCAGTCACAGGGAGGGAGAGACCCAGTACTTC
TRBV7-2,-,-,TRBJ1-3,CASSWGPGHGNTIYF,TGTGCCAGCAGCTGGGGACCGGGACATGGAAACACCATATATTTT
TRBV6-2/TRBV6-3,-,-,TRBJ2-1,CASSYSTGNEQFF,TGTGCCAGCAGTTACTCGACGGGGAATGAGCAGTTCTTC
TRBV2,-,-,TRBJ1-5,CASSAAINYSNQPQHF,TGTGCCAGCAGCGCCGCTATTAACTATAGCAATCAGCCCCAGCATTTT
TRBV2,-,-,TRBJ1-3,CASSAAWGSGNTIYF,TGTGCCAGCAGTGCAGCTTGGGGGTCTGGAAACACCATATATTTT
TRBV11-2,-,TRBD1,TRBJ2-2,CASSSLYGQGNTGELFF,TGTGCCAGCAGCTCCCTATACGGACAGGGGAACACCGGGGAGCTGTTTTTT
TRBV20-1,-,-,TRBJ2-6,CSARNSESGANVLTF,TGCAGTGCTAGAAATTCAGAATCTGGGGCCAACGTCCTGACTTTC
TRBV11-2,-,TRBD2,TRBJ2-3,CASSLSPYVAGGRTDTQYF,TGTGCCAGCAGCCTCTCTCCCTATGTAGCGGGGGGACGCACAGATACGCAGTATTTT
TRBV7-7,few,TRBD2,TRBJ2-5,CASSSGLAGEETQYF,TGTGCCAGCAGCTCAGGACTAGCGGGGGAAGAGACCCAGTACTTC
TRBV15,few,-,TRBJ2-2,CATSRETGELFF,TGTGCCACCAGCAGAGAAACCGGGGAGCTGTTTTTT
TRBV19,-,-,TRBJ2-5,CASIGGYQETQYF,TGTGCCAGTATTGGGGGGTACCAAGAGACCCAGTACTTC
TRBV27,-,-,TRBJ1-4,CASGWTALIGKLFF,TGTGCCAGCGGCTGGACAGCTCTAATAGGAAAACTGTTTTTT
TRBV14,few,TRBD1,TRBJ2-1,CASSQPLGDRDFTNEQFF,TGTGCCAGCAGCCAACCCCTCGGGGACAGGGATTTCACCAATGAGCAGTTCTTC
TRBV10-3,once,-,TRBJ1-4,CAISDRTDEKLFF,TGTGCCATCAGCGACAGGACCGATGAAAAACTGTTTTTT
TRBV18,-,-,TRBJ1-2,CASSPTAEVGYGYTF,TGTGCCAGCTCACCGACTGCGGAGGTGGGCTATGGCTACACCTTC
TRBV6-1,-,TRBD1,TRBJ1-2,CASRRTGRDGYTF,TGTGCCAGCAGACGGACAGGGAGGGATGGCTACACCTTC
TRBV7-9,few,-,TRBJ1-2,CASSQGPGAGAYGYTF,TGTGCCAGCAGTCAGGGACCGGGGGCGGGTGCCTATGGCTACACCTTC
TRBV5-4,once,TRBD1,TRBJ1-2,CASSLAGGREANYGYTF,TGTGCCAGCAGCTTGGCAGGGGGGCGTGAAGCTAACTATGGCTACACCTTC
TRBV7-2,-,TRBD2,TRBJ2-5,CASSLRLASGGARGGGETQYF,TGTGCCAGCAGCTTACGGTTGGCTAGCGGGGGGGCCCGTGGGGGTGGAGAGACCCAGTACTTC
TRBV18,few,-,TRBJ1-5,CASSPTREGQPQHF,TGTGCCAGCTCACCAACTAGGGAGGGTCAGCCCCAGCATTTT
TRBV12-3/TRBV12-4,few,-,TRBJ2-3,CASSPGTANRRGQYF,TGTGCCAGCAGTCCGGGGACGGCCAACCGTCGAGGGCAGTATTTT
TRBV5-6,-,-,TRBJ1-5,CASSLGPGSYQPQHF,TGTGCCAGCAGCTTAGGCCCGGGGTCTTATCAGCCCCAGCATTTT
TRBV20-1,-,-,TRBJ2-7,CSASGQEGGEQYF,TGCAGTGCTAGTGGACAGGAGGGGGGCGAGCAGTACTTC
TRBV5-1,-,TRBD1,TRBJ2-7,CASSIGTAAYEQYF,TGCGCCAGCAGCATAGGGACAGCCGCCTACGAGCAGTACTTC
TRBV27,-,-,TRBJ2-7,CASSLTGYEQYF,TGTGCCAGCAGTTTAACCGGGTACGAGCAGTACTTC
TRBV2,-,-,TRBJ2-1,CASSGEYNEQFF,TGTGCCAGCAGTGGGGAATACAATGAGCAGTTCTTC